The T cell receptor beta chain described here comes from a study of T cell responses to AZD1222 COVID-19 vaccine. Unmatched junction bases numbered 0, after V lost 1 base and J lost 5 bases. CDR3 length: 13 residues. Note on this clone: The antigen is undetermined.

Study results and caveats: Mostly white British, mostly female donors; authors suggested clonal diversity may be underestimated. Mapped onto spike, vaccine-associated CD4 TCRs spanned it and were dominant at 160-218 and 743-854.

Only in-frame clones appear in the TCRdb table, and some are missing; sequencing was by immunoSEQ multiplex PCR. The data show some 80,000 clones, with more than 75% seen just once and roughly 9.4% held by the top ten. The chain combines TRBV12-3 or TRBV12-4 with TRBJ1-2; TRBD1 aligns across 8 bases. The receptor's source is an adult in good health. Here the sequenced sample was peripheral blood, taken on day 0 of AZD1222 vaccination. The CDR3 coding sequence is TGTGCCAGCAGTTTAGGGACAGGGTATGGCTACACCTTC. Amino acid sequence: CASSLGTGYGYTF.